The rows below give T cell receptor beta chains drawn from one sample of a study of PD-L1 blockade in urothelial cancer. The repertoire was sequenced with immunoSEQ multiplex PCR; TCRdb's copy has only in-frame clones and lacks some. The table shows some 67,000 clones, with roughly 89% occurring only once. The sample in question was PBMCs, obtained around atezolizumab (anti-PD-L1) treatment. These receptors all stem from a man aged 55 to 70 with urothelial cancer. Both conserved end residues are part of each CDR3. The D gene is left open where the match is weak. A row's size may be missing; if present it is once, few, many or a size class.

clone_size | j_call | d_call | v_call | cdr3_aa | cdr3_nt
. | TRBJ2-6 | TRBD1 | TRBV2 | CASRKTGAAGANVLTF | TGTGCCAGCAGAAAAACAGGGGCTGCTGGGGCCAACGTCCTGACTTTC
. | TRBJ2-2 | . | TRBV4-2 | CASSPAWRGGAINTGELFF | TGTGCCAGCAGCCCTGCTTGGAGGGGGGGTGCTATCAACACCGGGGAGCTGTTTTTT
. | TRBJ2-3 | TRBD1 | TRBV29-1 | CSVEGTEGTDTQYF | TGCAGCGTTGAGGGGACAGAAGGCACAGATACGCAGTATTTT
. | TRBJ2-2 | TRBD1 | TRBV18 | CASSLDRAWNTELFF | TGTGCCAGCTCACTTGACAGGGCATGGAATACGGAGCTGTTTTTT
. | TRBJ1-2 | . | TRBV7-3 | CASSLESNYGYTF | TGTGCCAGCAGCTTAGAGAGTAACTATGGCTACACCTTC
. | TRBJ2-2 | . | TRBV2 | CASRMTGGRITGELFF | TGTGCCAGCAGGATGACCGGGGGGCGGATCACCGGGGAGCTGTTTTTT
once | TRBJ1-4 | TRBD1 | TRBV7-9 | CASSLVSGQKNEKLFF | TGTGCCAGCAGCTTAGTTTCGGGACAGAAAAATGAAAAACTGTTTTTT
. | TRBJ2-5 | . | TRBV28 | CASSLPDQGAQYF | TGTGCCAGCAGTTTGCCGGACCAAGGGGCCCAGTACTTC
. | TRBJ2-7 | TRBD2 | TRBV6-5 | CASRGVGGHYEQYF | TGTGCCAGCAGGGGGGTGGGAGGGCACTACGAGCAGTACTTC
. | TRBJ1-1 | TRBD1 | TRBV5-1 | CASSLGDRGRLGTEAFF | TGCGCCAGCAGCTTGGGGGACAGGGGGCGCTTGGGCACTGAAGCTTTCTTT
. | TRBJ2-7 | TRBD1 | TRBV6-5 | CASSRRQGNEQYF | TGTGCCAGCAGCCGAAGACAGGGTAACGAGCAGTACTTC
. | TRBJ2-7 | TRBD1 | TRBV6-5 | CASSVRDSSYEQYF | TGTGCCAGCAGCGTCCGGGACAGCTCCTACGAGCAGTACTTC
. | TRBJ1-5 | TRBD1 | TRBV7-9 | CASSSTTGRQPQHF | TGTGCCAGCAGCTCAACGACAGGGCGGCAGCCCCAGCATTTT
few | TRBJ1-5 | . | TRBV28 | CASSFIGGSQPQHF | TGTGCCAGCAGTTTTATCGGGGGATCTCAGCCCCAGCATTTT
. | TRBJ1-1 | TRBD1 | TRBV5-1 | CASSLRYGQGAEAFF | TGCGCCAGCAGCCTGAGGTATGGACAGGGTGCTGAAGCTTTCTTT
few | TRBJ2-1 | TRBD2 | TRBV9 | CASSETTSGSVSSYNEQFF | TGTGCCAGCAGTGAGACGACTAGCGGAAGCGTTAGCTCCTACAATGAGCAGTTCTTC
. | TRBJ2-1 | TRBD2 | TRBV18 | CASSIAGAEVYEQFF | TGTGCCAGCTCGATCGCGGGAGCCGAGGTCTACGAGCAGTTCTTC
few | TRBJ2-7 | TRBD1 | TRBV2 | CASNGQGSAYEQYF | TGTGCCAGCAATGGACAGGGGTCCGCCTACGAGCAGTACTTC
once | TRBJ1-5 | . | TRBV5-4 | CASSLAFFVRDNQPQHF | TGTGCCAGCAGCTTGGCCTTTTTTGTCAGGGACAATCAGCCCCAGCATTTT
. | TRBJ2-4 | TRBD2 | TRBV28 | CASISSGKNIQYF | TGTGCCAGCATTTCTAGCGGGAAAAACATTCAGTACTTC
. | TRBJ2-7 | TRBD2 | TRBV4-1 | CASSQAGLVAGDYEQYF | TGCGCCAGCAGCCAAGCTGGGTTGGTAGCGGGGGACTACGAGCAGTACTTC
. | TRBJ2-7 | TRBD2 | TRBV7-9 | CASSPPGLAGVYEQYF | TGTGCCAGCAGCCCCCCAGGACTAGCGGGAGTCTACGAGCAGTACTTC
. | TRBJ2-7 | . | TRBV6-1 | CASSGRGSSYEQYF | TGTGCCAGCAGTGGTCGAGGGAGCTCCTACGAGCAGTACTTC
. | TRBJ1-5 | TRBD1 | TRBV28 | CASSSSGTGGTGRQPQHF | TGTGCCAGCAGCTCCTCCGGGACAGGGGGGACAGGGAGACAGCCCCAGCATTTT
once | TRBJ2-7 | . | TRBV2 | CASRGDTSYEQYF | TGTGCCAGCAGGGGGGACACCTCCTACGAGCAGTACTTC
. | TRBJ1-1 | . | TRBV25-1 | CASSQDRLNTEAFF | TGTGCCAGCAGCCAGGACAGACTAAACACTGAAGCTTTCTTT
. | TRBJ1-5 | . | TRBV2 | CASSGGVDQPQHF | TGTGCCAGCAGTGGGGGGGTGGATCAGCCCCAGCATTTT
once | TRBJ2-5 | . | TRBV5-6 | CASSQTAGGGTQYF | TGTGCCAGCAGCCAAACAGCCGGCGGAGGGACCCAGTACTTC
once | TRBJ2-5 | . | TRBV14 | CASSQERRQPDQETQYF | TGTGCCAGCAGCCAAGAACGGAGACAGCCAGACCAAGAGACCCAGTACTTC
. | TRBJ2-3 | TRBD2 | TRBV9 | CASSVGIGTSGTDTQYF | TGTGCCAGCAGCGTAGGGATTGGGACTAGCGGCACAGATACGCAGTATTTT
. | TRBJ1-1 | TRBD1 | TRBV19 | CASSVGTGGGEAFF | TGTGCCAGTAGTGTCGGGACAGGGGGCGGAGAAGCTTTCTTT
. | TRBJ1-2 | TRBD1 | TRBV7-9 | CASSLPRGQGYGYTF | TGTGCCAGCAGCTTACCGAGGGGGCAGGGCTATGGCTACACCTTC
. | TRBJ2-6 | . | TRBV30 | CAWSVAGRPSSGANVLTF | TGTGCCTGGAGTGTAGCAGGCAGGCCCAGCTCTGGGGCCAACGTCCTGACTTTC
. | TRBJ2-7 | TRBD1 | TRBV4-1 | CASGLQLRTGIYEQYF | TGCGCCAGCGGACTCCAACTGCGGACAGGAATCTACGAGCAGTACTTC
once | TRBJ1-1 | . | TRBV29-1 | CSARDEENIGGLTAFF | TGCAGCGCCCGGGACGAAGAGAACATCGGGGGTTTGACAGCTTTCTTT
. | TRBJ2-4 | TRBD2 | TRBV7-9 | CASSPAGGRIQYF | TGTGCCAGCAGCCCCGCGGGAGGACGCATTCAGTACTTC
. | TRBJ1-1 | TRBD1 | TRBV5-6 | CASSSGGYTEAFF | TGTGCCAGCAGCTCAGGGGGTTACACTGAAGCTTTCTTT
. | TRBJ2-3 | TRBD2 | TRBV10-2 | CASSEAGGLDTQYF | TGCGCCAGCAGTGAGGCGGGGGGCCTGGATACGCAGTATTTT
. | TRBJ2-6 | TRBD2 | TRBV19 | CASVEYGGGSGANVLTF | TGTGCCAGTGTAGAATATGGGGGGGGCTCTGGGGCCAACGTCCTGACTTTC
. | TRBJ2-3 | . | TRBV5-1 | CASSFGPTGWTTDTQYF | TGCGCCAGCAGCTTTGGGCCGACAGGTTGGACAACAGATACGCAGTATTTT
. | TRBJ2-2 | TRBD2 | TRBV7-7 | CASSPRGANTGELFF | TGTGCCAGCAGTCCTCGGGGGGCGAACACCGGGGAGCTGTTTTTT
. | TRBJ1-2 | TRBD1 | TRBV29-1 | CSVGDRGYGYTF | TGCAGCGTGGGGGACAGGGGCTATGGCTACACCTTC
. | TRBJ1-1 | TRBD1 | TRBV5-1 | CASSFGTGGANTEAFF | TGCGCCAGCAGCTTTGGGACAGGGGGGGCGAACACTGAAGCTTTCTTT
. | TRBJ1-5 | TRBD1 | TRBV2 | CASKGGEGNQPQHF | TGTGCCAGCAAAGGGGGCGAGGGCAATCAGCCCCAGCATTTT
. | TRBJ1-1 | TRBD1 | TRBV2 | CASRMTGVNTEAFF | TGTGCCAGCAGGATGACAGGGGTGAACACTGAAGCTTTCTTT
. | TRBJ1-5 | . | TRBV28 | CASSLSVEPQHF | TGTGCCAGCAGTTTGTCGGTGGAGCCCCAGCATTTT
. | TRBJ2-7 | TRBD1 | TRBV29-1 | CSVGDRGSYEQYF | TGCAGCGTAGGGGACAGGGGCTCCTACGAGCAGTACTTC
. | TRBJ2-4 | TRBD2 | TRBV5-1 | CASSQTSGSLAKNIQYF | TGCGCCAGCAGCCAGACTAGCGGCTCTCTAGCCAAAAACATTCAGTACTTC
. | TRBJ1-1 | . | TRBV27 | CASSRGMNTEAFF | TGTGCCAGCAGCAGAGGGATGAACACTGAAGCTTTCTTT
. | TRBJ1-2 | TRBD1 | TRBV27 | CASSMLFLPRTGGSGYTF | TGTGCCAGCAGCATGCTATTTCTTCCCAGGACAGGCGGATCGGGCTACACCTTC
. | TRBJ2-7 | TRBD1 | TRBV28 | CASSSSGTGIYEQYF | TGTGCCAGCAGTTCCTCCGGGACAGGGATCTACGAGCAGTACTTC
. | TRBJ1-3 | TRBD1 | TRBV9 | CASSGGQGLSGNTIYF | TGTGCCAGCAGCGGGGGACAGGGTCTCTCTGGAAACACCATATATTTT
few | TRBJ2-7 | TRBD1 | TRBV28 | CASSPATGAKQYF | TGTGCCAGCAGTCCCGCGACAGGGGCTAAGCAGTACTTC
. | TRBJ1-5 | . | TRBV19 | CASTLERQGSQPQHF | TGTGCCAGTACTTTAGAGAGGCAGGGCAGCCAGCCCCAGCATTTT
. | TRBJ1-2 | TRBD1 | TRBV5-4 | CASSSQGGYGYTF | TGTGCCAGCAGCTCACAGGGGGGGTATGGCTACACCTTC
. | TRBJ1-5 | . | TRBV14 | CASSQDGGRGPQHF | TGTGCCAGCAGCCAAGATGGGGGCAGGGGGCCCCAGCATTTT
. | TRBJ2-3 | TRBD1 | TRBV7-9 | CASSAGQGGDTQYF | TGTGCCAGCAGCGCAGGACAGGGTGGAGATACGCAGTATTTT
. | TRBJ2-5 | TRBD1 | TRBV19 | CASSIDGTGGGETQYF | TGTGCCAGTAGTATAGACGGGACAGGGGGGGGAGAGACCCAGTACTTC